Presented here are 6 T cell receptor beta chains from one specimen sequenced in a study of blood T cell repertoires in COVID-19. Using immunoSEQ multiplex PCR, the repertoire was profiled, and TCRdb retains in-frame clones only, with some absent. The table records roughly 100,000 clones, 90% of them present only once. Sequencing was done on a sample of peripheral blood. The source is a man in his late teens or twenties with COVID-19, enrolled during active disease.

The V gene is TRBV11-2, the J gene TRBJ1-1; D not resolved. The length of the CDR3 is 11 residues. Trimming shortened V by 4 bases and J by 7 bases, and 7 bases separated the two germline ends. Germline CDR1 and CDR2: SGHAT and FQNNGV. In nucleotides, the CDR3 is TGTGCCAGCAGCTGGGCCGTTGAAGCTTTCTTT. Its protein product is CASSWAVEAFF.

This clone was seen once. The chain combines TRBV7-9 with TRBJ1-1; D call uncertain. The germline V gene encodes CDR1 SEHNR and CDR2 FQNEAQ (reference sequence). The CDR3 has 15 residues. Trimming stripped 5 bases from V and 3 bases from J, with 16 bases between. The CDR3 DNA reads as TGTGCCAGCAGCCTGGTGTGGGGAGGCGACACTGAAGCTTTCTTT. It is translated as CASSLVWGGDTEAFF.

The gene calls are TRBV24-1 and TRBJ2-1; 7 positions match TRBD2. This CDR3 comprises 17 residues. Germline V CDR1 and CDR2: KGHDR, SFDVKD. Unmatched junction bases numbered 8, after V lost 2 bases and J lost 2 bases. The CDR3 is CATSDSVAGTTYNEQFF. CDR3 nucleotide sequence: TGTGCCACCAGTGATTCCGTAGCGGGCACAACCTACAATGAGCAGTTCTTC.

This clone was observed a single time. J is TRBJ2-1 and V is TRBV11-2; TRBD2 aligns across 10 bases. Losses at the gene ends were 2 bases for V and 4 bases for J; bases not matched to a gene: 8. Germline CDR1 SGHAT, CDR2 FQNNGV. CDR3 length: 17 residues. For the CDR3, the DNA is TGTGCCAGCAGCTTAAGGAGGCAGCGGGAGGGATACAATGAGCAGTTCTTC. Translated, it gives CASSLRRQREGYNEQFF.

The genes are TRBV28 and TRBJ2-5; TRBD1 aligns across 8 bases. Trimming cost V 6 bases and J 3 bases; bases outside gene matches: 6. Germline CDR1 is MDHEN and CDR2 is SYDVKM. The CDR3 is 14 amino acids. Here the CDR3 DNA reads TGTGCCAGCAGGCCTTGGGGACAGGAAGAGACCCAGTACTTC. Amino acids: CASRPWGQEETQYF.

With respect to this clone: At one of its ends the junction is not consistent with the germline gene, which may arise from a read error. The CDR3 bases are TGTGCCAGCAGTTCCAGGGGGCTGGGAGAAAAACTGCTTTTT. It specifies CASSSRGLGEKLLF. The rearrangement links TRBV27 to TRBJ1-4, with 8 bases aligning to TRBD1. This CDR3 comprises 14 residues. Germline V gene data show CDR1 as MNHEY and CDR2 as SMNVEV (reference sequence).